The 21 T cell receptor beta chains presented below share a single source sample, sequenced in a study of OX40 agonist ivuxolimab in advanced cancers. The repertoire was sequenced with immunoSEQ multiplex PCR; TCRdb's copy has only in-frame clones and lacks some. The data show approximately 52,000 clones, about 82% seen once. This sample comprised CD4+ or CD8+ T cells sorted from blood, obtained in a trial of the OX40 agonist ivuxolimab. The receptors derive from an adult with an advanced solid tumor such as melanoma, head and neck, liver or kidney cancer.

The gene calls are TRBV9 and TRBJ2-7; 7 bases are shared with TRBD1. The germline V gene has CDR1 SGDLS and CDR2 YYNGEE. Unmatched junction bases numbered 8, after V lost 0 bases and J lost 8 bases. The CDR3 loop spans 14 amino acids. The CDR3 region has the DNA TGTGCCAGCAGCGTAGACGGGACAGATTACAAGCAGTACTTC. Translated: CASSVDGTDYKQYF.

In DNA form, the CDR3 reads TGTGCCAGCAGTCAGGCGAAATACGAGCAGTACTTC. Translating gives CASSQAKYEQYF. This chain uses TRBV28 with TRBJ2-7; D ambiguous. This CDR3 region has 12 residues. Trimming left V 5 bases short and J 4 bases short, with 9 bases between. The germline CDR1 and CDR2 sequences are MDHEN and SYDVKM.

CDR3 region: CASRGTGKVSGYTF. The CDR3, as DNA: TGTGCCAGCAGGGGGACAGGGAAGGTTTCTGGCTACACCTTC. The chain has TRBV27 and TRBJ1-2; 9 bases agree with TRBD1. Germline V gives CDR1 MNHEY, CDR2 SMNVEV (reference sequence). This CDR3 region has 14 residues. V gave up 6 bases and J gave up 7 bases; unmatched junction bases: 9.

The chain couples TRBV7-2 to TRBJ1-2; 7 bases are a match to TRBD1. Germline V gives CDR1 SGHTA, CDR2 FQGNSA. There are 15 residues in the CDR3. Trimming took 5 bases from V and 1 from J; bases not matched to a gene: 7. Here the CDR3 reads CASSTSGTDNYGYTF. The CDR3 DNA sequence: TGTGCCAGCAGCACTTCCGGGACAGATAACTATGGCTACACCTTC.

V usage is TRBV11-2 and J usage is TRBJ1-6; TRBD1 matches 7 bases. V lost 5 bases and J lost 0; bases outside the gene matches: 10. The CDR3 has 18 residues. Germline V gene sequence: CDR1 SGHAT, CDR2 FQNNGV. CDR3 bases: TGTGCCAGCAGCCCCAGGGCAGGGGGGAACTCCTATAATTCACCCCTCCACTTT. Translation gives CASSPRAGGNSYNSPLHF.

This clone was seen only a few times. The chain employs TRBV5-6 and TRBJ1-6, with D tentatively TRBD1 (5 bases). Germline-derived CDR1 and CDR2 are SGHDT and YYEEEE. The ends were cut back, 5 bases at V and 6 bases at J, with 6 bases in the middle. The CDR3 runs 12 residues. Here the CDR3 reads CASRQVNSPLHF. The CDR3 bases are TGTGCCAGCAGACAGGTTAATTCACCCCTCCACTTT.

This chain connects TRBV28 to TRBJ1-6, with a tentative D call TRBD1 (5 bases). This CDR3 has 17 amino acids. CDR1 is MDHEN and CDR2 is SYDVKM in the germline V gene. V was pared by 0 bases and J by 5 bases, with 14 bases between. CDR3: CASSLWAGNGDNSPLHF. The CDR3 region has the DNA TGTGCCAGCAGTTTATGGGCAGGGAATGGGGATAATTCACCCCTCCACTTT.

The chain carries TRBV19 and TRBJ1-6; TRBD1 matches 12 bases. The CDR3 is 13 residues long. Germline CDR1 and CDR2: LNHDA and SQIVND (reference sequence). V lost 10 bases, J lost 13 bases, and 8 bases stayed unmatched. CDR3 DNA: TGTGCCACCTCGGGACAGGGGGCATCGCCCCTCCACTTT. Translating gives CATSGQGASPLHF.

The chain couples TRBV5-4 to TRBJ2-5; D gene ambiguous. The better agreement between TRBJ2-7 and the DNA end casts doubt on the J call. CDR1 and CDR2 from the germline V gene are SGHNT and YYREEE (reference sequence). The CDR3 contains 16 residues. The CDR3 coding sequence is TGTGCCAGCAGTTACCCCGGTCCCAATAGCTCCTACGAGCAGTACTTC. Amino acids: CASSYPGPNSSYEQYF.

This sequence joins TRBV6-1 and TRBJ2-3; possible D gene TRBD2, 6 bases. CDR1 is MNHNS and CDR2 is SASEGT in the germline V gene. The CDR3 has 14 residues. Between the trimmed V and J ends, which lost 7 bases and 0 bases, there was a span of 11 bases. The CDR3: CASNPGLSTDTQYF. CDR3 coding DNA: TGTGCCAGCAATCCGGGACTGAGCACAGATACGCAGTATTTT.

This clone has more than one count but fewer than ten. The rearrangement joins TRBV14 to TRBJ2-7; D might be TRBD2 (6 bases). The CDR3 spans 17 residues. The V end lost 2 bases, the J end lost 2 bases, and 19 bases lay between the germline ends. Germline V gene data show CDR1 as SGHDN and CDR2 as FVKESK. In DNA, the CDR3 is TGTGCCAGCAGCCAACCCAAGCCGGACGGGACTCCCTACGAGCAGTACTTC. Translated, it gives CASSQPKPDGTPYEQYF. Drawing the rest from reference TRBV14 and TRBJ2-7, the complete variable domain is EAGVTQFPSHSVIEKGQTVTLRCDPISGHDNLYWYRRVMGKEIKFLLHFVKESKQDESGMPNNRFLAERTGGTYSTLKVQPAELEDSGVYFCASSQPKPDGTPYEQYFGPGTRLTVT.

This clone was detected once. The chain joins TRBV7-2 to TRBJ2-5, with a possible D match to TRBD2 (5 bases). The CDR3 length is 14 residues. Germline-derived CDR1 and CDR2 are SGHTA and FQGNSA. Trimming stripped 4 bases from V and 2 bases from J, with 11 bases between. The CDR3 DNA sequence: TGTGCCAGCAGCTCGAGGGCTAATCAAGAGACCCAGTACTTC. Protein sequence: CASSSRANQETQYF.

This clone was detected only once. For the CDR3, the DNA is TGTGCCAGCAGCCGGGACGCGCGGGGCTACACCTTC. It specifies CASSRDARGYTF. V usage is TRBV7-9 and J usage is TRBJ1-2, with D tentatively TRBD1 (5 bases). The CDR3 is made up of 12 amino acids. From germline, CDR1 is SEHNR and CDR2 FQNEAQ (reference sequence). Trimming stripped 5 bases from V and 8 bases from J, with 12 bases between.

The chain links TRBV4-2 to TRBJ1-4; no firm D call. This CDR3 has 15 amino acids. Germline V gene data show CDR1 as LGHNA and CDR2 as YNFKEQ. The ends were cut back, 4 bases at V and 5 bases at J, with 14 bases in the middle. The CDR3, as DNA: TGTGCCAGCAGCCTGGTTCGTGGGAAGAATGAAAAACTGTTTTTT. It yields the protein CASSLVRGKNEKLFF.

V is TRBV28 and J is TRBJ1-5; D remains unclear. CDR1 is MDHEN and CDR2 is SYDVKM in the germline V gene. V dropped 5 bases and J dropped 2 bases, with 7 bases sitting between them. The CDR3 loop spans 13 amino acids. The DNA for the CDR3 is TGTGCCAGCAGTCACACCCGCAATCAGCCCCAGCATTTT. This sequence encodes CASSHTRNQPQHF.

Of note for this clone: Germline is not matched at one junction end, which may reflect a read error. Other nucleotide sequences in the sample specify the same CDR3. This chain uses TRBV19 with TRBJ1-1, with 7 bases identical to TRBD1. CDR1 and CDR2 from the germline V gene are LNHDA and SQIVND (reference sequence). This CDR3 has 15 residues. The CDR3 nucleotides read TGTGCTAGTAGTATCGAACAGGGGCGAGGAACTGAAGCTTTCTTT. Amino acids: CASSIEQGRGTEAFF. Full variable domain (outside the CDR3, taken from reference TRBV19 and TRBJ1-1): DGGITQSPKYLFRKEGQNVTLSCEQNLNHDAMYWYRQDPGQGLRLIYYSQIVNDFQKGDIAEGYSVSREKKESFPLTVTSAQKNPTAFYLCASSIEQGRGTEAFFGQGTRLTVV.

The rearrangement links TRBV5-4 to TRBJ2-3; no reliable D call. The germline V gene encodes CDR1 SGHNT and CDR2 YYREEE (reference sequence). V shed 3 bases and J shed 1 base, with 6 bases lying between them. The CDR3 spans 13 residues. CDR3 residues: CASSYPRTDTQYF. CDR3 DNA: TGTGCCAGCAGCTATCCGCGCACAGATACGCAGTATTTT.

V gene TRBV28 combines with J gene TRBJ2-7; D possibly corresponds to TRBD2 (5 bases). Germline CDR1 MDHEN, CDR2 SYDVKM. With 5 bases removed from V and 1 base from J, the gap between germline ends came to 15 bases. The CDR3 is 15 residues long. CDR3 loop: CASSPSPGDSYEQYF. CDR3 coding DNA: TGTGCCAGCAGTCCCTCTCCCGGGGATTCCTACGAGCAGTACTTC. Complete variable domain (other parts from reference TRBV28 and TRBJ2-7): DVKVTQSSRYLVKRTGEKVFLECVQDMDHENMFWYRQDPGLGLRLIYFSYDVKMKEKGDIPEGYSVSREKKERFSLILESASTNQTSMYLCASSPSPGDSYEQYFGPGTRLTVT.

The chain uses TRBV28 and TRBJ2-5; D could derive from TRBD1 or TRBD2 (6 bases each). Trimming removed 6 bases at V and 1 base at J, with 12 bases between. Looked up from germline, CDR1 is MDHEN and CDR2 is SYDVKM. CDR3 size: 14 residues. The CDR3 DNA follows: TGTGCCAGCAGGGTTGGGGGGCCCCAAGAGACCCAGTACTTC. Encoded protein: CASRVGGPQETQYF.

The CDR3: CASSLSTYEQYF. DNA of the CDR3: TGTGCCAGCAGTTTAAGCACTTACGAGCAGTACTTC. The rearrangement links TRBV28 to TRBJ2-7, with D unclear. The CDR3 loop spans 12 amino acids. CDR1 and CDR2 (germline): MDHEN, SYDVKM. The V gene lost 2 bases and the J gene lost 4 bases, with 6 bases spanning the gap.

This clone was seen only a few times. J is TRBJ2-3 and V is TRBV7-2; D remains unclear. V was clipped by 5 bases and J by 1 base, with 10 bases between them. The CDR3 has 14 amino acids. The germline CDR1 and CDR2 sequences are SGHTA and FQGNSA. The CDR3: CASSLMLGTDTQYF. CDR3 DNA sequence: TGTGCCAGCAGCCTAATGTTAGGCACAGATACGCAGTATTTT.